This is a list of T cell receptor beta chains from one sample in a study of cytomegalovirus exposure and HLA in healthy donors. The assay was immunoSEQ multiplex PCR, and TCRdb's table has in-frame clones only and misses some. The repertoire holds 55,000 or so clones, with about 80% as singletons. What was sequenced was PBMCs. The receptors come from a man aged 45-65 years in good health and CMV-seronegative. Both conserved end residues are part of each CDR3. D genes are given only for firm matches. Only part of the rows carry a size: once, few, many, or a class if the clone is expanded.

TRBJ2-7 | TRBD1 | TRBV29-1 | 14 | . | CSVELPGQAYEQYF | TGCAGCGTTGAACTTCCCGGACAGGCCTACGAGCAGTACTTC
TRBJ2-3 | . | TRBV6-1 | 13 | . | CASREASTDTQYF | TGTGCCAGCAGGGAGGCCAGCACAGATACGCAGTATTTT
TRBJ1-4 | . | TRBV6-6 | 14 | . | CASSYGHSSEKLFF | TGTGCCAGCAGTTACGGTCATTCCAGTGAAAAACTGTTTTTT
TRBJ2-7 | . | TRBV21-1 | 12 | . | CASSKVYYEQYF | TGTGCCAGCAGCAAAGTTTACTACGAGCAGTACTTC
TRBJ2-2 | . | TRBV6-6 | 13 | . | CASVGRGTGELFF | TGTGCCAGCGTAGGCAGGGGCACCGGGGAGCTGTTTTTT
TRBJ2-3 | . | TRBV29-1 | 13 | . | CSVGGTSTDTRYF | TGCAGCGTCGGAGGTACTAGCACAGATACGCGGTATTTT
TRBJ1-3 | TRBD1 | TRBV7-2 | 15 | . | CASSPNRGKGNTIYF | TGTGCCAGCAGCCCGAACAGGGGGAAGGGAAACACCATATATTTT
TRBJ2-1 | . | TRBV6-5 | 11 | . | CASSSGNEQFF | TGTGCCAGCAGCTCCGGCAATGAGCAGTTCTTC
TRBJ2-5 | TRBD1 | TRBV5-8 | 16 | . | CASSRGTGGGQGTQYF | TGTGCCAGCAGCCGCGGGACAGGGGGAGGCCAGGGGACCCAGTACTTC
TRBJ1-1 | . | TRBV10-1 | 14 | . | CASSWGPPDTEAFF | TGCGCCAGCAGTTGGGGCCCGCCGGACACTGAAGCTTTCTTT
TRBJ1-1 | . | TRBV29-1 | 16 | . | CSVEGAPGQFYTEAFF | TGCAGCGTTGAAGGAGCCCCGGGACAATTTTACACTGAAGCTTTCTTT
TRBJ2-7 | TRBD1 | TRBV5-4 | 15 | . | CASSLVGTGSYEQYF | TGTGCCAGCAGCTTGGTTGGGACAGGGTCCTACGAGCAGTACTTC
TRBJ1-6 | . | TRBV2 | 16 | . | CASSLLRSESNSPLHF | TGTGCCAGCAGTTTATTACGGAGCGAGAGTAATTCACCCCTCCACTTT
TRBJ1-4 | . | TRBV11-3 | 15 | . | CASSSHRSINEKLFF | TGTGCCAGCAGCTCTCACAGGAGTATTAATGAAAAACTGTTTTTT
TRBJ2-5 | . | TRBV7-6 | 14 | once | CASSQTGVQETQYF | TGTGCCAGCAGCCAAACGGGGGTCCAAGAGACCCAGTACTTC
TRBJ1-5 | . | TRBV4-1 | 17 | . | CASSQEGGFYSNQPQHF | TGCGCCAGCAGCCAAGAAGGAGGGTTCTATAGCAATCAGCCCCAGCATTTT